This TCR beta chain was profiled in a study of blood T cell repertoires in COVID-19 (dated by TCRdb to between 2020 and 2021). For context, the study as a whole: Samples covering the acute and convalescent phases of COVID-19 were provided by collaborators in the United States, Italy and Spain. The prospective study material was composed of cDNA or gDNA derived from T cells, B-cell-depleted T cells, or PBMCs. Deeply sampled blood TCRbeta repertoires from subjects exposed to, actively infected with, or recovered from COVID-19 were included in the dataset. The repertoires were released in a freely available public database meant as a resource for research on the immune response to SARS-CoV-2. Samples came from the ongoing ImmuneRACE study (first 160 participants) plus 1,254 subjects from 6 global collaborators. A de-identified subject ID, COVID-19 status, age in years and sex were almost always included in the sample metadata. HLA class I and class II types, where available, came from metadata supplied by the sample provider rather than from assay-based typing. Study-wide conclusions, independent of this receptor: The quantity of clinical and demographic metadata differed by source and by participant and was supplied without curation.

The CDR3 runs 16 residues from the cysteine to the phenylalanine. The only DNA kept is the CDR3, 48 bases in frame from the first base. TCRbeta CDR3 regions were amplified from genomic DNA using the immunoSEQ Assay, a bias-controlled multiplex PCR. Per the source publication's procedure: The number of nucleated cells in each sample was estimated from the amplification of reference gene primers within the assay. To quantify the absolute abundance of each unique TCRbeta CDR3 rearrangement, sequence reads were collapsed and filtered. For each sample, productive Simpson clonality was calculated as the square root of Simpson's diversity index over productive rearrangements. Entries here come from immuneACCESS through TCRdb and include only in-frame sequences with V and J called. Some clones fail to appear in such tables; in the studies checked, an unresolved V gene covers under half of the shortfall, and the cause of the remainder is unknown. V, J and clone size are those of that table, while D and trimming were read from the DNA. This sample gives over 75,000 clones in total; around four fifths of them show up just once. The biggest ten clones account for under 20% of the sample.

Each collaborating institution followed its own protocols to collect whole blood in K2EDTA tubes. For TCRbeta analysis, collaborators shipped samples in one of three forms: frozen whole blood, isolated PBMCs, or DNA extracted from either of those sample types. This clone has a single count. Its antigen specificity is not known. Base-call qualities are not available, and no considerably larger clone is one nucleotide away. The sequence joins TRBV21-1 to TRBJ1-5; TRBD1, as called in the table, went unchecked against the DNA. TRBV21-1 is listed as a pseudogene. The receptor's source is a human donor in a cohort sampled during active COVID-19. Sequencing was done on a sample of peripheral blood. This receptor carries the CDR3 CASSKTTVYSNQPQHF. The DNA is as follows: TGTGCCAGCAGCAAAACGACAGTTTATAGCAATCAGCCCCAGCATTTT.